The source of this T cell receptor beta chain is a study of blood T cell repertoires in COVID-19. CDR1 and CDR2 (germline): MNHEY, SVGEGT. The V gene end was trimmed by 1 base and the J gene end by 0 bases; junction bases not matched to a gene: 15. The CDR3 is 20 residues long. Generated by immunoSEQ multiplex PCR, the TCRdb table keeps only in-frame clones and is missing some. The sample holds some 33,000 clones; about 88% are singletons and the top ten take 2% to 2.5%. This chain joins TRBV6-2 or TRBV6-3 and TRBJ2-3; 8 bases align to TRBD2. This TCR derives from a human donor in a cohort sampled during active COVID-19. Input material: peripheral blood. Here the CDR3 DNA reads TGTGCCAGCAGTTACTGGGGACTAGTCGCCTTAGTCGCTAGCACAGATACGCAGTATTTT. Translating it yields CASSYWGLVALVASTDTQYF.